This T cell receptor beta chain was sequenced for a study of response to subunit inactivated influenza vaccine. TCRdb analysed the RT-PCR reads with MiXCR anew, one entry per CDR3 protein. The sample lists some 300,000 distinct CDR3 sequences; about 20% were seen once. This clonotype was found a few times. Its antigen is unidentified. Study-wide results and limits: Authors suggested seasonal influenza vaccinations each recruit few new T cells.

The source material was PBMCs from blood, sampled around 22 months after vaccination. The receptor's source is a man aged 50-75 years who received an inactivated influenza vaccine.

Here the CDR3 DNA reads TGTGCCAGCAGTCCAACAGGGGGCAGTGGCTACACCTTC. It translates to CASSPTGGSGYTF. V and J are TRBV12-3 or TRBV12-4 and TRBJ1-2, with 9 bases that match TRBD1. J gave up 7 bases and V 5 bases, and 5 bases lay outside the gene matches. The CDR3 has 13 residues.